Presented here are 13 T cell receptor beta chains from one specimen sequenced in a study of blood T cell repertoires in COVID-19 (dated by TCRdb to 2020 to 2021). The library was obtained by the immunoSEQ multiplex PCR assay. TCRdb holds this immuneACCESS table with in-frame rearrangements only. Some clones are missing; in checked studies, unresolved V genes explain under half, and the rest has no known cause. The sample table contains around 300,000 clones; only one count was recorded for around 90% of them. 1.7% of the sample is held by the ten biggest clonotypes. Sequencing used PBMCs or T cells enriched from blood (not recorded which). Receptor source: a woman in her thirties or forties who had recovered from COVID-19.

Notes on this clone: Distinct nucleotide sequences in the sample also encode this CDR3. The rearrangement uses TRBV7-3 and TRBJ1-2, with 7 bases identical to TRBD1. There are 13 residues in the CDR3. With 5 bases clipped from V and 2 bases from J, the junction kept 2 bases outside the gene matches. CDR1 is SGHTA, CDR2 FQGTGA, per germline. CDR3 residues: CASSPDRNYGYTF. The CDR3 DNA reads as TGTGCCAGCAGCCCGGACAGGAACTATGGCTACACCTTC.

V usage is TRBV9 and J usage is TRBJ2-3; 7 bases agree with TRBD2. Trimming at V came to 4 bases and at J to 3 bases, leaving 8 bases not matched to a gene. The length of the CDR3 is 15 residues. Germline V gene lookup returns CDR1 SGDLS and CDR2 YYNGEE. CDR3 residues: CASSIRREGTDTQYF. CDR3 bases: TGTGCCAGCAGCATCCGGAGGGAGGGAACAGATACGCAGTATTTT.

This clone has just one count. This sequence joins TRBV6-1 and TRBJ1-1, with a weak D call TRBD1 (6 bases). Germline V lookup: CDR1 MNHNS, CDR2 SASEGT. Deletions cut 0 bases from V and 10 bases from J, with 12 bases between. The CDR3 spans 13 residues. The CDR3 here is CASSEAQGLTAFF. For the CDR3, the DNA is TGTGCCAGCAGTGAAGCGCAGGGGCTTACAGCTTTCTTT.

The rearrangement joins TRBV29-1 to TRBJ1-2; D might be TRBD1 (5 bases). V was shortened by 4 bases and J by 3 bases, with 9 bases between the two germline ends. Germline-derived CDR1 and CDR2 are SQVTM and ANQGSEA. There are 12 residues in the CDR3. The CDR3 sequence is CSVAGADYGYTF. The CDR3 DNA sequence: TGCAGCGTTGCTGGGGCAGACTATGGCTACACCTTC.

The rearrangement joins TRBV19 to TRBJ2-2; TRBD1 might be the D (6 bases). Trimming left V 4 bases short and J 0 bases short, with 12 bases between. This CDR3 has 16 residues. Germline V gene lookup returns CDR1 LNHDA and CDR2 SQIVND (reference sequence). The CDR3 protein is CASSTYREANTGELFF. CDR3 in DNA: TGTGCCAGTAGTACCTACAGGGAAGCGAACACCGGGGAGCTGTTTTTT.

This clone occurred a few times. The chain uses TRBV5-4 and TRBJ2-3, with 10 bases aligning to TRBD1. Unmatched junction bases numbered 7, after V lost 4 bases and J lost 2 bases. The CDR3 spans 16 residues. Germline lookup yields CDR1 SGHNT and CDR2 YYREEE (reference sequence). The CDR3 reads CASSLPGTGATDTQYF. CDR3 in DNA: TGTGCCAGCAGCCTCCCCGGGACAGGGGCCACAGATACGCAGTATTTT.

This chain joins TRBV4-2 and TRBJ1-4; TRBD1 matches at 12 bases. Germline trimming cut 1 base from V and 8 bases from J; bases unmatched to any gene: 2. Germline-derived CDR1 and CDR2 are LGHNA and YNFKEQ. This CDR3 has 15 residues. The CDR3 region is CASSQGDRGREKLFF. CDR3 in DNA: TGTGCCAGCAGCCAAGGGGACAGGGGGCGGGAAAAACTGTTTTTT.

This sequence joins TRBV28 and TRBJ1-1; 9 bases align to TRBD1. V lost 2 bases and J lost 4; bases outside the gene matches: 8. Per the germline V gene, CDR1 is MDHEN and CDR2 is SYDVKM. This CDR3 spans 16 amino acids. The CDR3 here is CASSLNRGPVGTEAFF. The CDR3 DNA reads TGTGCCAGCAGTTTAAACAGGGGGCCTGTAGGCACTGAAGCTTTCTTT.

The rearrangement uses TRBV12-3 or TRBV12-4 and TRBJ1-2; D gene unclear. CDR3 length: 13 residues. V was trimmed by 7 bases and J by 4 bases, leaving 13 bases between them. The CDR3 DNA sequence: TGTGCCAGCACCGGCGGTCGAGGCTATGGCTACACCTTC. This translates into CASTGGRGYGYTF.

CDR3 sequence (DNA): TGTGCCAGTAGTATAGAACTAGCGGGGGTAACCTACAATGAGCAGTTCTTC. Protein: CASSIELAGVTYNEQFF. V gene TRBV19 combines with J gene TRBJ2-1; 11 bases fit TRBD2. The CDR3 has 17 residues. The V and J ends lost 0 bases and 2 bases, in that order; junction bases with no gene match: 3. The V gene's germline CDR1 is LNHDA and CDR2 SQIVND (reference sequence).

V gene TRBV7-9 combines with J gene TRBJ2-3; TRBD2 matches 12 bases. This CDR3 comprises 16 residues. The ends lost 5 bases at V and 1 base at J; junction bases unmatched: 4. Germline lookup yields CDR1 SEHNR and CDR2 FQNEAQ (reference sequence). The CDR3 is CASSRLAGVGTDTQYF. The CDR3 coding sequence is TGTGCCAGCAGCCGACTAGCGGGAGTGGGCACAGATACGCAGTATTTT.

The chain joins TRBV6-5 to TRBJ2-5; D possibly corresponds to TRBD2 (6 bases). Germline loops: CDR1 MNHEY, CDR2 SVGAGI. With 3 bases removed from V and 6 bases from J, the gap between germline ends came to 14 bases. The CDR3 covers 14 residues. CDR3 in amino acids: CASSYLGGRKTQYF. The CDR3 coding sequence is TGTGCCAGCAGTTATTTGGGGGGTAGAAAGACCCAGTACTTC.

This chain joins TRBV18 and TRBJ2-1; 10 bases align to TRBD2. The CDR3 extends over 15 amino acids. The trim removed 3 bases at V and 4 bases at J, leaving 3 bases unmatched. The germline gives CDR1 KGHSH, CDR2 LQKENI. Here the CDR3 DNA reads TGTGCCAGCTCACCCCCGGGACTAGCGTACAATGAGCAGTTCTTC. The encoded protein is CASSPPGLAYNEQFF.